One sample yielded the 29 T cell receptor beta chains listed below, sequenced in a study of human T cells and chemical hapten exposure. The time point here: patch test 1, 2 weeks after DPC sensitization. Treatment given: therapeutic diphenylcyclopropenone sensitization with weekly scalp DPC. Each CDR3 protein is one row after TCRdb ran MiXCR on the RACE reads. The sample consists of approximately 80,000 distinct CDR3 sequences, roughly 7.2% of them appearing once. The input for sequencing was whole blood, taken in connection with sensitization to the hapten diphenylcyclopropenone (DPC). The receptors originated from a woman aged 25 to 45 with alopecia areata. Some clones in this sample may be carry-over from other donors' samples.

At least ten counts were recorded for this clonotype. V and J are TRBV5-1 and TRBJ2-3, with TRBD2 identical over 14 bases. CDR3 size: 17 residues. From germline, CDR1 is SGHRS and CDR2 YFSETQ. The trim removed 4 bases at V and 6 bases at J, leaving 10 bases unmatched. CDR3 in DNA: TGCGCCAGCAGCGCCTCCGGGACTAGCGGGGGAATGGATACGCAGTATTTT. Translation: CASSASGTSGGMDTQYF.

This clonotype was detected many times. The chain combines TRBV12-3 or TRBV12-4 with TRBJ2-3; D not resolved. The CDR3 covers 16 residues. V was pared by 3 bases and J by 3 bases, with 16 bases between. CDR3 amino acids: CASSLGSGSYTDTQYF. DNA for the CDR3: TGTGCCAGCAGTTTGGGGTCAGGTTCCTATACAGATACGCAGTATTTT.

In this sample, this clonotype turned up many times. Sequence at one end of the junction differs from germline and may be a read error. The chain combines TRBV2 with TRBJ2-7; possible D gene TRBD1, 6 bases. Germline CDR1 SNHLY, CDR2 FYNNEI. This CDR3 is 12 amino acids long. Written as DNA, the CDR3 is TGTGCCAGCAGTTACAGGGATACCTCAGATTTTTTC. It specifies CASSYRDTSDFF.

This clonotype showed up many times. V gene TRBV20-1 combines with J gene TRBJ1-5, with D uncertain. In germline, CDR1 is DFQATT, CDR2 SNEGSKA (reference sequence). Trimming cost V 2 bases and J 4 bases, with 15 bases left between them. This CDR3 is 15 amino acids long. CDR3 in amino acids: CSARRHQPGNQPQHF. The CDR3 DNA reads as TGCAGTGCTAGAAGACACCAACCCGGGAATCAGCCCCAGCATTTT.

This clonotype came up a few times. The V call is TRBV9, the J call TRBJ2-2; D may match TRBD1 or TRBD2 (5 bases each). Germline V gene data show CDR1 as SGDLS and CDR2 as YYNGEE. This CDR3 has 16 residues. V was shortened by 5 bases and J by 7 bases, with 21 bases between the two germline ends. CDR3 bases: TGTGCCAGCAGTGAAAGAGGGGACCTTAACGACGGGGAGCTGTTTTTT. Translation gives CASSERGDLNDGELFF. The variable domain in full, completed from reference TRBV9 and TRBJ2-2, reads DSGVTQTPKHLITATGQRVTLRCSPRSGDLSVYWYQQSLDQGLQFLIQYYNGEERAKGNILERFSAQQFPDLHSELNLSSLELGDSALYFCASSERGDLNDGELFFGEGSRLTVL.

This clonotype was detected ten times or more. The chain links TRBV12-3 or TRBV12-4 to TRBJ1-1; D possibly corresponds to TRBD1 (5 bases). The CDR3 covers 13 residues. The V end lost 4 bases, the J end lost 1 base, and 7 bases lay between the germline ends. Here the CDR3 DNA reads TGTGCCAGCAGTTCGACAGAGAACACTGAAGCTTTCTTT. This encodes CASSSTENTEAFF.

V and J are TRBV2 and TRBJ1-4; a weak D match, TRBD1 (5 bases). Germline V lookup: CDR1 SNHLY, CDR2 FYNNEI. The V gene lost 6 bases and the J gene lost 8 bases, with 19 bases spanning the gap. CDR3 size: 15 residues. CDR3 nucleotides: TGTGCCAGCAGGGTAAACAGCTTGTCAGGGGAAAAACTGTTTTTT. The encoded protein is CASRVNSLSGEKLFF.

This clonotype showed up many times. The gene calls are TRBV7-9 and TRBJ1-5; D not resolved. V lost 0 bases and J lost 6, with 6 bases in between. Per germline, CDR1 SEHNR and CDR2 FQNEAQ (reference sequence). The CDR3 is 13 residues long. The CDR3 DNA is TGTGCCAGCAGCTTAGCGCCCGGTCAGCCCCAGCATTTT. It codes for CASSLAPGQPQHF.

V and J are TRBV2 and TRBJ2-3, with D tentatively TRBD2 (7 bases). Between the trimmed V and J ends, which lost 4 bases and 4 bases, there was a span of 24 bases. The germline CDR1 and CDR2 sequences are SNHLY and FYNNEI. The CDR3 extends over 18 amino acids. CDR3 sequence (DNA): TGTGCCAGCAGTGGTTTCGCGGGGGCCGTCAACGGCGCAGATACGCAGTATTTT. Translation: CASSGFAGAVNGADTQYF.

This clonotype showed up many times. V and J are TRBV7-9 and TRBJ1-3; D uncertain. This CDR3 has 12 amino acids. Trimming left V 4 bases short and J 4 bases short, with 5 bases between. CDR1 SEHNR and CDR2 FQNEAQ come from the germline V gene (reference sequence). The DNA of the CDR3 is TGTGCCAGCAGCTCTCAGGGAAACACCATATATTTT. This translates into CASSSQGNTIYF.

This clonotype showed up just a few times. The V call is TRBV12-3 or TRBV12-4, the J call TRBJ2-3; 8 bases are shared with TRBD2. This CDR3 is 15 amino acids long. Trimming took 5 bases from V and 4 from J; bases not matched to a gene: 8. DNA for the CDR3: TGTGCCAGCAGTCTACGGGGGGGCACCGCAGATACGCAGTATTTT. It is translated as CASSLRGGTADTQYF.

The table lists this clonotype with a few counts. The chain links TRBV11-3 to TRBJ2-1, with D perhaps TRBD2 (5 bases). The V end was cut by 5 bases, the J end by 3 bases, with 20 bases between. The germline V gene encodes CDR1 SGHNT and CDR2 YENEEA. The CDR3 is made up of 17 amino acids. CDR3 amino acids: CASSKARRNGGYNEQFF. The CDR3 bases are TGTGCCAGCAGCAAAGCACGGCGCAACGGAGGCTACAATGAGCAGTTCTTC.

This clonotype has a handful of counts. This chain connects TRBV3-1 to TRBJ2-1; TRBD2 matches at 13 bases. The CDR3 is 17 residues long. Germline V gene sequence: CDR1 LGHDT, CDR2 YNNKEL (reference sequence). J was trimmed by 4 bases and V by 0 bases; bases with no gene match: 3. The CDR3 DNA reads TGTGCCAGCAGCCAAGAAGGACTAGCGGGGGTTTACAATGAGCAGTTCTTC. Protein product: CASSQEGLAGVYNEQFF.

This clonotype was seen a few times. The rearrangement links TRBV14 to TRBJ2-1, with 11 positions matching TRBD2. The junction had 15 bases not matched to a gene; V was cut back by 4 bases and J by 7 bases. Germline CDR1 and CDR2: SGHDN and FVKESK. The CDR3 is 18 amino acids. The CDR3 DNA is TGTGCCAGCAGCCCCAGGCCCTTTACTAGCGGGGGCGGGAATGAGCAGTTCTTC. Translated, it gives CASSPRPFTSGGGNEQFF.

At least ten counts were recorded for this clonotype. The V call is TRBV9, the J call TRBJ2-3; D gene ambiguous. Germline CDR1 is SGDLS and CDR2 is YYNGEE. This CDR3 is built from 12 residues. The V end was cut by 0 bases, the J end by 9 bases, with 8 bases between. The CDR3 region has the DNA TGTGCCAGCAGCGTAGTTGAAAGCACGCAGTATTTT. Encoded protein: CASSVVESTQYF.

This clonotype was counted many times. The chain uses TRBV29-1 and TRBJ1-1, with D possibly TRBD1 on 6 matching bases. The CDR3 spans 13 residues. Germline CDR1 reads SQVTM; CDR2 reads ANQGSEA. V shed 7 bases and J shed 4 bases, with 16 bases lying between them. CDR3 bases: TGCAGCGCCGAGGGGGAGCTGGGCACTGAAGCTTTCTTT. It translates to CSAEGELGTEAFF.

This clonotype was counted at least ten times. The V gene is TRBV5-1, the J gene TRBJ1-1, with D possibly matching TRBD1 (6 bases). CDR1 is SGHRS and CDR2 is YFSETQ in the germline V gene. The CDR3 sequence is 15 residues long. V lost 0 bases, J lost 3 bases, and 12 bases lay in between. CDR3 bases: TGCGCCAGCAGCTTGGTTCGGGGGGCCGACACTGAAGCTTTCTTT. It translates to CASSLVRGADTEAFF.

This clonotype was observed a few times. The chain links TRBV20-1 to TRBJ1-1; D is unclear. Germline assignment: CDR1 DFQATT and CDR2 SNEGSKA (reference sequence). This CDR3 has 13 residues. Between the trimmed V and J ends, which lost 0 bases and 5 bases, there was a span of 10 bases. The CDR3 here is CSAREAPQTEAFF. The CDR3 DNA sequence: TGCAGTGCTAGAGAAGCCCCACAGACTGAAGCTTTCTTT.

A word on this clonotype: A read error may be the cause here, since a much bigger clone is one base away. The rearrangement uses TRBV11-3 and TRBJ2-2; a weak D match, TRBD1 (5 bases). Germline V lookup: CDR1 SGHNT, CDR2 YENEEA. V was clipped by 1 base and J by 1 base, with 13 bases between them. This CDR3 region has 17 residues. The CDR3 spells CASSLGWGGENTGELFF. CDR3 sequence (DNA): TGTGCCAGCAGCTTAGGCTGGGGCGGAGAGAACACCGGGGAGCTGTTTTTT.

This clonotype came up many times. The chain links TRBV20-1 to TRBJ1-1; 9 nucleotides align to TRBD1. This CDR3 has 13 residues. After removal of 3 bases from V and 4 bases from J, the junction contained 3 bases not matched to a gene. Per the germline V gene, CDR1 is DFQATT and CDR2 is SNEGSKA (reference sequence). The DNA of the CDR3 is TGCAGTGCTAGCAAGACAGGGGGCACTGAAGCTTTCTTT. Translated, it gives CSASKTGGTEAFF.

This clonotype was counted many times. The J gene is TRBJ2-1, the V gene TRBV12-3 or TRBV12-4; 11 nucleotides align to TRBD2. With 4 bases clipped from V and 1 base from J, the junction kept 3 bases outside the gene matches. The CDR3 is 16 residues long. CDR3 DNA sequence: TGTGCCAGCAGTTCGACTAGCGGGGTTTCCTACAATGAGCAGTTCTTC. This sequence encodes CASSSTSGVSYNEQFF.

This clonotype was seen only a few times. This chain uses TRBV6-5 with TRBJ1-4, with 7 bases that match TRBD1. Germline V gives CDR1 MNHEY, CDR2 SVGAGI. V shed 2 bases and J 8 bases; nucleotides not matched to a gene: 5. There are 14 residues in the CDR3. The CDR3 sequence is CASSYEGAGEKLFF. The CDR3 DNA reads TGTGCCAGCAGTTACGAGGGGGCTGGGGAAAAACTGTTTTTT.

A few counts support this clonotype. The chain links TRBV15 to TRBJ2-5; 9 bases are a match to TRBD2. The germline V gene encodes CDR1 LNHNV and CDR2 YYDKDF (reference sequence). The J segment lost 3 bases and the V segment lost 0 bases, leaving 11 bases of the junction unmatched. The CDR3 loop spans 18 amino acids. CDR3 sequence: CATSRDYSGTSLKETQYF. CDR3 in DNA: TGTGCCACCAGCAGAGATTATTCCGGGACTAGCCTTAAAGAGACCCAGTACTTC.

This clonotype was detected ten times or more. V usage is TRBV18 and J usage is TRBJ2-3, with 11 bases fitting TRBD2. The V segment lost 4 bases and the J segment 2 bases; nucleotides outside the gene matches: 2. In germline, CDR1 is KGHSH, CDR2 LQKENI. This CDR3 is built from 15 residues. The CDR3, as DNA: TGTGCCAGCTCACTACTAGCGGGGGCCACAGATACGCAGTATTTT. Translated: CASSLLAGATDTQYF.

V and J are TRBV3-1 and TRBJ1-5; a possible D gene is TRBD1 (6 bases). Trimming removed 3 bases at V and 7 bases at J, with 7 bases between. Germline CDR1 reads LGHDT; CDR2 reads YNNKEL (reference sequence). The CDR3 has 12 residues. The CDR3 sequence is CASSQGAQPQHF. In DNA, the CDR3 is TGTGCCAGCAGCCAGGGGGCCCAGCCCCAGCATTTT.

This clonotype was seen repeatedly, ten times or more. The genes are TRBV12-3 or TRBV12-4 and TRBJ2-5, with a weak D call TRBD1 (5 bases). Trimming removed 6 bases at V and 2 bases at J, with 10 bases between. This CDR3 has 13 residues. CDR3 nucleotides: TGTGCCAGCAGGCCACAGGTACAAGAGACCCAGTACTTC. Protein product: CASRPQVQETQYF.

This clonotype was counted ten times or more. V usage is TRBV11-2 and J usage is TRBJ2-7, with 9 bases fitting TRBD1. Trimming at V came to 4 bases and at J to 4 bases, leaving 11 bases not matched to a gene. Germline CDR1 and CDR2: SGHAT and FQNNGV. The CDR3 extends over 16 amino acids. CDR3 in amino acids: CASSSRTGTGTYEQYF. In nucleotides, the CDR3 is TGTGCCAGCAGCTCCCGGACAGGGACAGGGACATACGAGCAGTACTTC.

The chain has TRBV27 and TRBJ2-2, with D hard to call. V was pared by 0 bases and J by 4 bases, with 15 bases between. The CDR3 sequence is 17 residues long. Per germline, CDR1 MNHEY and CDR2 SMNVEV (reference sequence). CDR3 DNA: TGTGCCAGCAGTTTATCAACTCGATTCTACGGCACCGGGGAGCTGTTTTTT. It codes for CASSLSTRFYGTGELFF.

Note on this clonotype: It may be a read error: a sequence one base away is much more abundant. The chain employs TRBV7-8 and TRBJ2-3, with TRBD2 matching 10 bases. The CDR3 contains 20 residues. Germline lookup yields CDR1 SGHVS and CDR2 FQNEAQ. Trimming took 3 bases from V and 1 from J; bases not matched to a gene: 16. The chain's CDR3 is CASSFARRVLAGACTDTQYF. The CDR3 nucleotides are TGTGCCAGCAGCTTCGCCCGTCGGGTCCTAGCGGGGGCCTGCACAGATACGCAGTATTTT.